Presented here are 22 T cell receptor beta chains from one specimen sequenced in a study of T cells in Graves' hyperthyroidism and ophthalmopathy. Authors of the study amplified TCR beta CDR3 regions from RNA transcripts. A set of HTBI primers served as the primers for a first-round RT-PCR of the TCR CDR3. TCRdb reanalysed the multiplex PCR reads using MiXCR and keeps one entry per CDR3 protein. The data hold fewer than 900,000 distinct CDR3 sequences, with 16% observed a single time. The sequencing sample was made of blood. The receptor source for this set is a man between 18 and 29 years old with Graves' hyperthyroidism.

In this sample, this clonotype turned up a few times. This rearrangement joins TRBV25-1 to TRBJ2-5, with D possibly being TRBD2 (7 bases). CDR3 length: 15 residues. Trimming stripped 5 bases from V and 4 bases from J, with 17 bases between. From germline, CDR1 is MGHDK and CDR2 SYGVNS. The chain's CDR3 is CASSPLGGGGETQYF. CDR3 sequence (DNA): TGTGCCAGCAGTCCCCTAGGAGGGGGGGGAGAGACCCAGTACTTC.

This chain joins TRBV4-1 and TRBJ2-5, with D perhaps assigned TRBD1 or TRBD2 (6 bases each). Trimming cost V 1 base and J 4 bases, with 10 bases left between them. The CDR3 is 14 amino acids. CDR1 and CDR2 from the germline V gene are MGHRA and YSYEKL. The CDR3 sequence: CASSQAGGGETQYF. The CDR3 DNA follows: TGCGCCAGCAGCCAAGCCGGGGGCGGAGAGACCCAGTACTTC.

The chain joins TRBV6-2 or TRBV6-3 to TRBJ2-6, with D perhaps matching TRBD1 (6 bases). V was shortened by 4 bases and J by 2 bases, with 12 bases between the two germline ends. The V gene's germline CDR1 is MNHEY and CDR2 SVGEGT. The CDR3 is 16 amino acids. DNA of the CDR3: TGTGCCAGCAGTTTCGACAGGAGGCCTGGGGCCAACGTCCTGACTTTC. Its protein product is CASSFDRRPGANVLTF.

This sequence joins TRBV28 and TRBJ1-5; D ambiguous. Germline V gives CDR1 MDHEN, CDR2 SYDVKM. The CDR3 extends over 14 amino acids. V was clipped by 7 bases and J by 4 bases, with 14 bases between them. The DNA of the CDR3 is TGTGCCAGCAAGGTCGGGTATGGGAATCAGCCCCAGCATTTT. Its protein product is CASKVGYGNQPQHF.

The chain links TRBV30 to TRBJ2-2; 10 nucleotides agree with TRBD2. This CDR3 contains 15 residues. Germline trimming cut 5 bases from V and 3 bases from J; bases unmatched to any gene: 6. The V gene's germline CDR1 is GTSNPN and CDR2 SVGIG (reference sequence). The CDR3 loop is CAWGELAGDTGELFF. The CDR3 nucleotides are TGTGCCTGGGGGGAGCTAGCGGGAGACACCGGGGAGCTGTTTTTT.

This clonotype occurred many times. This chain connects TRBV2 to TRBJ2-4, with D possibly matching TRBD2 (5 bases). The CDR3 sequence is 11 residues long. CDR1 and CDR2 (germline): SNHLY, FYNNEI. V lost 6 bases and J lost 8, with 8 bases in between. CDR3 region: CASSPGYIQYF. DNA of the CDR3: TGTGCCAGCAGCCCGGGGTACATTCAGTACTTC. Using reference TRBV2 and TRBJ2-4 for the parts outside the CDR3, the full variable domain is EPEVTQTPSHQVTQMGQEVILRCVPISNHLYFYWYRQILGQKVEFLVSFYNNEISEKSEIFDDQFSVERPDGSNFTLKIRSTKLEDSAMYFCASSPGYIQYFGAGTRLSVL.

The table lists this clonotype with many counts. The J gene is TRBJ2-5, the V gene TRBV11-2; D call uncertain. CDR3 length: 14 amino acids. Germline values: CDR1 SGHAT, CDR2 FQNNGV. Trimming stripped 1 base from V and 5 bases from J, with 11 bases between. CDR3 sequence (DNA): TGTGCCAGCAGCTTAGCTCGCTTCTCGGAGACCCAGTACTTC. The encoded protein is CASSLARFSETQYF.

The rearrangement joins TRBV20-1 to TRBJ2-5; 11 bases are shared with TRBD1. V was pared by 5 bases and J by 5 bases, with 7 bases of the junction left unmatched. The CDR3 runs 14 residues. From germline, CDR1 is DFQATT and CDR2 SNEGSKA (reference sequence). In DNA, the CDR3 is TGCAGTGCTGGCCCGGGACAGGGGGTGGAGACCCAGTACTTC. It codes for CSAGPGQGVETQYF.

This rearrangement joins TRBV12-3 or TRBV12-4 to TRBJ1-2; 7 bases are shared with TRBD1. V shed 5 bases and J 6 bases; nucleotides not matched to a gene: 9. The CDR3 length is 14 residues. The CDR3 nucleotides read TGTGCCAGCAGTCCACAGGGGCCCCCGGATGGCTACACCTTC. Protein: CASSPQGPPDGYTF.

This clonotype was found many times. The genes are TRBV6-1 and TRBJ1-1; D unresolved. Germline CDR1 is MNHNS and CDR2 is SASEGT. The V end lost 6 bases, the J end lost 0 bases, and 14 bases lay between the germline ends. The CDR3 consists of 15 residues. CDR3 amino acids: CASSPGSPMNTEAFF. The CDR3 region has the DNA TGTGCCAGCAGCCCCGGGAGCCCAATGAACACTGAAGCTTTCTTT.

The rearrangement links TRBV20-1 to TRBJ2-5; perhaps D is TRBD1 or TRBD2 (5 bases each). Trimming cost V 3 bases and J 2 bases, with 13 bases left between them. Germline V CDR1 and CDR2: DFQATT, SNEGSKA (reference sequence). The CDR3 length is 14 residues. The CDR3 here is CSASPPGPQETQYF. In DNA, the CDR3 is TGCAGTGCTAGTCCCCCGGGACCGCAAGAGACCCAGTACTTC.

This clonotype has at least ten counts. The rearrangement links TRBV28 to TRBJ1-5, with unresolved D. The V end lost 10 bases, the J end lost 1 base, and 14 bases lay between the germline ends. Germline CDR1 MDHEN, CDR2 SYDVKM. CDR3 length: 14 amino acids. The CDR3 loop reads CATTQPASNQPQHF. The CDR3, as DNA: TGTGCCACCACGCAGCCGGCGAGCAATCAGCCCCAGCATTTT. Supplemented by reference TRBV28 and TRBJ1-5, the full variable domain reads DVKVTQSSRYLVKRTGEKVFLECVQDMDHENMFWYRQDPGLGLRLIYFSYDVKMKEKGDIPEGYSVSREKKERFSLILESASTNQTSMYLCATTQPASNQPQHFGDGTRLSIL.

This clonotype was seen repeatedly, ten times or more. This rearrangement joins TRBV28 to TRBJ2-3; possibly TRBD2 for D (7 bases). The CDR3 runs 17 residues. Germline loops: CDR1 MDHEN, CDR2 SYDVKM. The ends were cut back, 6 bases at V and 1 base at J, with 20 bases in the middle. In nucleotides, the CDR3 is TGTGCCAGCAGCTCACCTTGGGGGGGCAGGGGCACAGATACGCAGTATTTT. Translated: CASSSPWGGRGTDTQYF.

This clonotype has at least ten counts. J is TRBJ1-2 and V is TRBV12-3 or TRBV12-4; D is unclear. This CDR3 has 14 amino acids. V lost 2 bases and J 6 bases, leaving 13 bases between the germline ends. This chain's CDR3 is CASSLRGGEHGYTF. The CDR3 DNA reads TGTGCCAGCAGTTTACGCGGTGGGGAACATGGCTACACCTTC.

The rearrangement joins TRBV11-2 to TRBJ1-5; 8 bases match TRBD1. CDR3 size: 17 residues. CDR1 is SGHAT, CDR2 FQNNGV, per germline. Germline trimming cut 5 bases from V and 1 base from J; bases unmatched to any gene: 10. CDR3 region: CASSDRDRRVSNQPQHF. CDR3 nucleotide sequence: TGTGCCAGCAGCGACCGGGACAGGCGGGTGAGCAATCAGCCCCAGCATTTT.

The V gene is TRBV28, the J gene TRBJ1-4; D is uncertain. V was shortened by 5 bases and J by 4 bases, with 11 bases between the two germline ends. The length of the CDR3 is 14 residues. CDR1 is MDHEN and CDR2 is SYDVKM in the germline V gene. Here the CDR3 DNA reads TGTGCCAGCAGTCAAGAGGACTATAATGAAAAACTGTTTTTT. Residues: CASSQEDYNEKLFF.

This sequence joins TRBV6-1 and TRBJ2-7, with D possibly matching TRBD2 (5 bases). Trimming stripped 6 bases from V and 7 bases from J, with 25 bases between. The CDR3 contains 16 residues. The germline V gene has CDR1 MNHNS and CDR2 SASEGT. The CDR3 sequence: CASRRHLPAGGGEQYF. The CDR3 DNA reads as TGTGCCAGCAGACGACACTTGCCGGCCGGAGGTGGGGAGCAGTACTTC.

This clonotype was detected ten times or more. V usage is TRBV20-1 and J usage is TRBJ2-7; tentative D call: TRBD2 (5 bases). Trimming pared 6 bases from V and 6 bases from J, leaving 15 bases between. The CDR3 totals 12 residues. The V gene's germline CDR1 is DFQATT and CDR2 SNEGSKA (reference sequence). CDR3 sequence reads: CSATPIEGEQYF. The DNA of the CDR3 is TGCAGTGCAACCCCAATTGAGGGCGAGCAGTACTTC.

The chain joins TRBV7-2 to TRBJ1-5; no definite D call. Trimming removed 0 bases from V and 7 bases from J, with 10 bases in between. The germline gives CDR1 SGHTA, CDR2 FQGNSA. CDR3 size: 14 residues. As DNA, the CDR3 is TGTGCCAGCAGCTTAGCCCCGACAAACCAGCCCCAGCATTTT. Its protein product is CASSLAPTNQPQHF.

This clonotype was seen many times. The CDR3 DNA follows: TGTGCCAGCAGCTTAGCGCCGGACACCATATATTTT. Encoded protein: CASSLAPDTIYF. This chain uses TRBV7-9 with TRBJ1-3; no reliable D call. The germline gives CDR1 SEHNR, CDR2 FQNEAQ (reference sequence). The CDR3 sequence is 12 residues long. Between the trimmed V and J ends, which lost 0 bases and 8 bases, there was a span of 5 bases. Drawing the rest from reference TRBV7-9 and TRBJ1-3, the complete variable domain is DTGVSQNPRHKITKRGQNVTFRCDPISEHNRLYWYRQTLGQGPEFLTYFQNEAQLEKSRLLSDRFSAERPKGSFSTLEIQRTEQGDSAMYLCASSLAPDTIYFGEGSWLTVV.

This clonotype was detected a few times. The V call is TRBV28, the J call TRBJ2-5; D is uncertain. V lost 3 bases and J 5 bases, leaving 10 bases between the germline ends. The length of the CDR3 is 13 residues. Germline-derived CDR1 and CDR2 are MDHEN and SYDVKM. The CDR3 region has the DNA TGTGCCAGCAGTTTCGCTAGTGAGGAGACCCAGTACTTC. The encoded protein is CASSFASEETQYF.

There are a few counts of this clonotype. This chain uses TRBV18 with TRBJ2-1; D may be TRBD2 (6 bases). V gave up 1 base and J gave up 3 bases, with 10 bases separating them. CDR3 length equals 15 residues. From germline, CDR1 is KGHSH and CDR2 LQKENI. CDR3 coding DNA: TGTGCCAGCTCACCACGGGGGGAAGACTACAATGAGCAGTTCTTC. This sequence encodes CASSPRGEDYNEQFF.